This T cell receptor beta chain was obtained from a study of CD8 T cells in Susac syndrome. A quantity of about 0.45 to 1 ug RNA underwent reverse transcription using random hexamers. Multiplex immunoSEQ PCR targeted 54 Vbeta and 13 Jbeta TCR beta segments. TCRdb re-called the immunoSEQ multiplex PCR reads with MiXCR, one entry per CDR3 protein. The profile shows under 200,000 distinct CDR3 sequences, over 85% of them singletons. The CDR3 has 12 amino acids. V gave up 5 bases and J gave up 7 bases, with 11 bases separating them. CD8+ and CD4+ T cells were negatively isolated; TEMRA cells were FACS-enriched.

The TCR originated in a human donor in good health. The genes are TRBV12-3 or TRBV12-4 and TRBJ1-2; D call uncertain. Sequencing was carried out using CD4+ T cells from PBMCs. CDR3 sequence: CASSGRSGGYTF. CDR3 sequence (DNA): TGTGCCAGCAGTGGGAGGTCAGGTGGCTACACCTTC.